A single sample is the source of the 19 T cell receptor beta chains below, sequenced in a study of tumor-infiltrating lymphocytes in primary liver carcinoma. Synthesis of TCR beta cDNA was carried out from approximately 0.55 ug total RNA with a constant-region primer. Three nested multiplex PCR rounds, a slightly modified ARM-PCR, produced the libraries for TCR beta. A C-beta reverse primer was combined with TRBV1-TRBV30 forward primers in the first two PCR rounds, and each round had ten to eleven cycles. In TCRdb, the multiplex PCR reads were re-called with MiXCR into one record per CDR3 protein. The sample holds fewer than 350,000 distinct CDR3 sequences, approximately 65% seen once. Germline DNA was also extracted, and blood RNA derived from unsorted whole blood. Sample: peripheral blood. The receptors come from a man aged 35 to 55 with primary liver carcinoma and hepatitis B virus infection.

This clonotype appeared many times. The chain recombines TRBV4-2 with TRBJ1-1; D is undetermined. V was shortened by 0 bases and J by 6 bases, with 8 bases between the two germline ends. The CDR3 is 13 amino acids. CDR1 and CDR2 (germline): LGHNA, YNFKEQ. In nucleotides, the CDR3 is TGTGCCAGCAGCCAAGATGCCAACGCTGAAGCTTTCTTT. Amino acids: CASSQDANAEAFF.

The chain combines TRBV5-4 with TRBJ1-2; D is unclear. The CDR3 covers 13 residues. V lost 3 bases and J lost 8, with 14 bases in between. Germline-derived CDR1 and CDR2 are SGHNT and YYREEE (reference sequence). The chain's CDR3 is CASSYPDEGGYTF. In DNA, the CDR3 is TGTGCCAGCAGCTACCCGGACGAGGGCGGCTACACCTTC.

This clonotype was picked up many times. V is TRBV6-2 or TRBV6-3 and J is TRBJ2-1; D might be TRBD2 (6 bases). This CDR3 is built from 17 residues. V was shortened by 5 bases and J by 3 bases, with 20 bases between the two germline ends. The germline gives CDR1 MNHEY, CDR2 SVGEGT. The CDR3 DNA is TGTGCCAGCAGTCCTCCCGGGACTCTACTCAACTACAATGAGCAGTTCTTC. Its translation is CASSPPGTLLNYNEQFF.

In this sample, this clonotype turned up a few times. This sequence joins TRBV5-4 and TRBJ1-4, with 10 bases that match TRBD1. This CDR3 is 15 amino acids long. Germline V lookup: CDR1 SGHNT, CDR2 YYREEE (reference sequence). J lost 7 bases, V lost 0 bases, and 3 bases had no gene match. The CDR3 DNA reads TGTGCCAGCAGCTTGGCGGGACAGGGGAGTGAAAAACTGTTTTTT. The encoded protein is CASSLAGQGSEKLFF. The full variable domain, rest sourced from reference TRBV5-4 and TRBJ1-4, is ETGVTQSPTHLIKTRGQQVTLRCSSQSGHNTVSWYQQALGQGPQFIFQYYREEENGRGNFPPRFSGLQFPNYSSELNVNALELDDSALYLCASSLAGQGSEKLFFGSGTQLSVL.

As concerns this clonotype: A read error may produce the germline difference seen at one junction end. The V gene is TRBV7-9, the J gene TRBJ1-1; possible D gene TRBD1, 6 bases. Germline V gives CDR1 SEHNR, CDR2 FQNEAQ (reference sequence). This CDR3 is built from 13 residues. The CDR3 is CASSFTGNSEAFF. CDR3 sequence (DNA): TGTGCCAGCAGCTTTACAGGGAACAGTGAAGCTTTCTTT.

With regard to this clonotype: One base away lies a much larger clone, so this may be a sequencing read error. The gene calls are TRBV4-2 and TRBJ2-4; no firm D call. Trimming took off 0 bases at V and 2 bases at J, with 8 bases between the two ends. The length of the CDR3 is 15 residues. CDR1 is LGHNA, CDR2 YNFKEQ, per germline. CDR3 sequence reads: CASSQEQLPKNIQYF. The DNA of the CDR3 is TGTGCCAGCAGCCAAGAACAGCTACCCAAAAACATTCAGTACTTC.

In this sample, this clonotype turned up many times. The genes are TRBV5-5 and TRBJ2-7, with D possibly being TRBD2 (5 bases). Looked up from germline, CDR1 is SGHKS and CDR2 is YYEKEE (reference sequence). This CDR3 is built from 15 residues. V was trimmed by 4 bases and J by 6 bases, leaving 20 bases between them. CDR3 amino acids: CASSPAAVPLSEQYF. CDR3 in DNA: TGTGCCAGCAGCCCAGCGGCAGTTCCCCTCTCCGAGCAGTACTTC. Filled out from reference TRBV5-5 and TRBJ2-7, the complete variable domain reads DAGVTQSPTHLIKTRGQQVTLRCSPISGHKSVSWYQQVLGQGPQFIFQYYEKEERGRGNFPDRFSARQFPNYSSELNVNALLLGDSALYLCASSPAAVPLSEQYFGPGTRLTVT.

The chain has TRBV5-4 and TRBJ1-5; D is possibly TRBD1 (6 bases). The CDR3 is 16 amino acids. In germline, CDR1 is SGHNT, CDR2 YYREEE (reference sequence). Deletions cut 8 bases from V and 0 bases from J, with 18 bases between. CDR3: CASNLGGPDSNQPQHF. The CDR3 region has the DNA TGTGCCAGTAACTTGGGGGGGCCGGATAGCAATCAGCCCCAGCATTTT. The variable domain in full, with the rest retrieved from reference TRBV5-4 and TRBJ1-5, is ETGVTQSPTHLIKTRGQQVTLRCSSQSGHNTVSWYQQALGQGPQFIFQYYREEENGRGNFPPRFSGLQFPNYSSELNVNALELDDSALYLCASNLGGPDSNQPQHFGDGTRLSIL.

A remark on this clonotype: It may be a read error: a sequence one base away is much more abundant. V and J are TRBV6-6 and TRBJ2-7, with 8 bases identical to TRBD1. CDR3 length: 15 amino acids. CDR1 MNHNY and CDR2 SVGAGI come from the germline V gene (reference sequence). CDR3 region: CVSSSPGQATYEQYF. The CDR3, as DNA: TGTGTCAGCAGTTCGCCGGGACAGGCCACCTACGAGCAGTACTTC.

Notes on this clonotype: A read error may be the cause here, since a much bigger clone is one base away. The V gene is TRBV29-1, the J gene TRBJ1-1; D gene ambiguous. In germline, CDR1 is SQVTM, CDR2 ANQGSEA. The CDR3 spans 12 residues. The CDR3 here is CSVAEAAGEASF. The CDR3 DNA sequence: TGCAGCGTTGCGGAGGCAGCTGGGGAGGCTTCCTTT.

This clonotype was observed a handful of times. This rearrangement joins TRBV30 to TRBJ1-6; 7 nucleotides line up with TRBD1. Germline assignment: CDR1 GTSNPN and CDR2 SVGIG (reference sequence). With V trimmed by 2 bases and J by 11 bases, 15 bases remained unmatched. This CDR3 is built from 16 residues. Here the CDR3 DNA reads TGTGCCTGGAGTATAGGTTCAGGGGGTGGATTCGCACCCCTCCACTTT. The encoded protein is CAWSIGSGGGFAPLHF.

With respect to this clonotype: A read error may produce the germline difference seen at one junction end. The V and J genes are TRBV11-3 and TRBJ2-7; 7 positions agree with TRBD2. Germline V gene lookup returns CDR1 SGHNT and CDR2 YENEEA. The CDR3 is 14 amino acids. The CDR3 is CASSPITRDYEQYF. The CDR3 DNA reads TGTGCCAGCAGCCCCATCACGCGGGACTACGAGCAATACTTC.

Of note for this clonotype: Its ends do not fully match the called genes, so a read error is possible. V gene TRBV6-1 combines with J gene TRBJ2-1; D unresolved. CDR3 length equals 14 residues. Germline CDR1 and CDR2: MNHNS and SASEGT. This CDR3 is CGSSPMDGNNEQFF. The CDR3 DNA sequence: TGTGGCAGCAGCCCAATGGACGGAAACAATGAGCAGTTCTTC.

This clonotype was picked up a small number of times. V is TRBV6-1 and J is TRBJ2-5, with D maybe TRBD2 (5 bases). Trimming shortened V by 3 bases and J by 5 bases, and 7 bases separated the two germline ends. The CDR3 length is 12 residues. Germline CDR1 and CDR2: MNHNS and SASEGT. The CDR3 loop is CASSEWEETQYF. In DNA form, the CDR3 reads TGTGCCAGCAGTGAGTGGGAGGAGACCCAGTACTTC.

The J gene is TRBJ2-4, the V gene TRBV28, with no clear D. In germline, CDR1 is MDHEN, CDR2 SYDVKM. V was shortened by 3 bases and J by 0 bases, with 12 bases between the two germline ends. CDR3 size: 16 residues. The CDR3, as DNA: TGTGCCAGCAGTTTCCCCCCCAGCCTAGCCAAAAACATTCAGTACTTC. It is translated as CASSFPPSLAKNIQYF.

To note about this clonotype: This may arise from a read error, as a much more abundant clone is one base away. J is TRBJ2-7 and V is TRBV6-1; 8 nucleotides agree with TRBD1. Germline V CDR1 and CDR2: MNHNS, SASEGT. The CDR3 extends over 17 amino acids. V lost 4 bases to trimming and J lost 6 bases; unmatched junction nucleotides: 17. The CDR3 nucleotides read TGTGCCAGCAGTGGGTCTAGTCCCGGACAGGGTTTTTCCGAGCAGTACTTC. Its translation is CASSGSSPGQGFSEQYF.

As regards this clonotype: Given a much more abundant clone one base away, this may be a read error. The chain uses TRBV6-6 and TRBJ2-3; unclear D gene. This CDR3 contains 15 residues. V was pared by 7 bases and J by 5 bases, with 19 bases between. Germline V CDR1 and CDR2: MNHNY, SVGAGI (reference sequence). Written as DNA, the CDR3 is TGTGCCAGCATGGTCTCACTGAATCTCATAGATACGCAGTATTTT. This sequence encodes CASMVSLNLIDTQYF.

This clonotype has only a few counts. V usage is TRBV7-9 and J usage is TRBJ2-1; D call uncertain. The V gene lost 1 base and the J gene lost 5 bases, with 6 bases spanning the gap. The CDR3 is 13 amino acids. The germline gives CDR1 SEHNR, CDR2 FQNEAQ (reference sequence). The CDR3 DNA sequence: TGTGCCAGCAGCTTAGGACGCCACAATGAGCAGTTCTTC. Translating it yields CASSLGRHNEQFF.

Points on this clonotype: Being one base from a much bigger clone, this may be a read error. The rearrangement joins TRBV4-2 to TRBJ2-1; tentative D call: TRBD1 (6 bases). The germline V gene encodes CDR1 LGHNA and CDR2 YNFKEQ. The CDR3 is made up of 15 amino acids. The V gene lost 1 base and the J gene lost 7 bases, with 14 bases spanning the gap. The CDR3 loop is CASSQGGGPMNEQFF. For the CDR3, the DNA is TGTGCCAGCAGCCAAGGAGGGGGACCCATGAATGAGCAGTTCTTC.